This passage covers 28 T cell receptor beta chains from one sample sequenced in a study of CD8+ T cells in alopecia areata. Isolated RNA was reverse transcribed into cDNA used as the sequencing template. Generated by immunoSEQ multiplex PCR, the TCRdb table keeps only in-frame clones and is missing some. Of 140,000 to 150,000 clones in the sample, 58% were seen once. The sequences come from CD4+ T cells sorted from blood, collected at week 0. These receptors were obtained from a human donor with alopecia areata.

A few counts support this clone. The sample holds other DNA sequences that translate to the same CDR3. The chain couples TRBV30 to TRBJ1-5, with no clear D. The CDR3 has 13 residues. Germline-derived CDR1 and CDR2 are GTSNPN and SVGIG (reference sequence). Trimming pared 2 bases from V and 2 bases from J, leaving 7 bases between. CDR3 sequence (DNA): TGTGCCTGGAGTTCACGGGGCAATCAGCCCCAGCATTTT. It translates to CAWSSRGNQPQHF.

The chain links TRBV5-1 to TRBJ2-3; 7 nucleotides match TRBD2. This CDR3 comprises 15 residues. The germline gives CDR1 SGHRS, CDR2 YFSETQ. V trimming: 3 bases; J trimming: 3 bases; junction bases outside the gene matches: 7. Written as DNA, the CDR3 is TGCGCCAGCAGCTCGGAGCGGGGTTGGACAGATACGCAGTATTTT. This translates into CASSSERGWTDTQYF.

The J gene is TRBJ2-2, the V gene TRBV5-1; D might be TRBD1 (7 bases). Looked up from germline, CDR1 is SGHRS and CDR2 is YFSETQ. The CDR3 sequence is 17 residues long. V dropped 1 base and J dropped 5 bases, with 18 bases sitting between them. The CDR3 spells CASSLSIGGGRTGELFF. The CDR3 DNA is TGCGCCAGCAGCTTGTCCATTGGAGGGGGCAGGACCGGGGAGCTGTTTTTT.

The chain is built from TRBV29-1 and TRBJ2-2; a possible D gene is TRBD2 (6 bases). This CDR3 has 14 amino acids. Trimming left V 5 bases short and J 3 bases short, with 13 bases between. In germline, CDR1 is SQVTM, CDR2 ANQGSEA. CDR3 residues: CSVRRGEDTGELFF. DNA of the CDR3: TGCAGCGTTCGGCGGGGAGAAGACACCGGGGAGCTGTTTTTT.

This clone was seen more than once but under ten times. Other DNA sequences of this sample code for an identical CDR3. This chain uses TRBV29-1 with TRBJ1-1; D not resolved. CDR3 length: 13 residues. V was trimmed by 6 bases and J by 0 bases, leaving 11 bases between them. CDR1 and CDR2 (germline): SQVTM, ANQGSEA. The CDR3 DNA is TGCAGCGTCGAGACACGGTTGAACACTGAAGCTTTCTTT. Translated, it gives CSVETRLNTEAFF.

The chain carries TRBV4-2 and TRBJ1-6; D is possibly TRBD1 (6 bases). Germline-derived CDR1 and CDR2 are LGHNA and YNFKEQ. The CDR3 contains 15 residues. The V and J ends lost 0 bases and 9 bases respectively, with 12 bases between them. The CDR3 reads CASSQDEGVGSPLHF. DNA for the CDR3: TGTGCCAGCAGCCAAGATGAGGGGGTGGGTTCACCCCTCCACTTT.

Here the CDR3 reads CASKKGRGQETQYF. In DNA, the CDR3 is TGTGCCAGCAAAAAAGGACGGGGACAAGAGACCCAGTACTTC. The chain is built from TRBV2 and TRBJ2-5; a weak D match, TRBD2 (5 bases). Germline V gene lookup returns CDR1 SNHLY and CDR2 FYNNEI. There are 14 residues in the CDR3. Trimming took off 7 bases at V and 2 bases at J, with 14 bases between the two ends.

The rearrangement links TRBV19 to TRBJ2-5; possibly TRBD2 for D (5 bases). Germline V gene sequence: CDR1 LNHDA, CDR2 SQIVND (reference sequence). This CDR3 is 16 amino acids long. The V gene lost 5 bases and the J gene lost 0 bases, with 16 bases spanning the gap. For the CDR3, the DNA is TGTGCCAGTAGTCCGGGGAACCAAGCTTACCAAGAGACCCAGTACTTC. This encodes CASSPGNQAYQETQYF. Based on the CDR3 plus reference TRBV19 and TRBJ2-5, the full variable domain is DGGITQSPKYLFRKEGQNVTLSCEQNLNHDAMYWYRQDPGQGLRLIYYSQIVNDFQKGDIAEGYSVSREKKESFPLTVTSAQKNPTAFYLCASSPGNQAYQETQYFGPGTRLLVL.

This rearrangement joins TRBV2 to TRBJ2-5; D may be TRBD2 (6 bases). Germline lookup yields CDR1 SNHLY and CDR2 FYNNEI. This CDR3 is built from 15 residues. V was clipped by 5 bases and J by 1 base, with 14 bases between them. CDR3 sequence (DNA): TGTGCCAGCAGTTCTGTTCTGGGAGGCCAAGAGACCCAGTACTTC. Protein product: CASSSVLGGQETQYF.

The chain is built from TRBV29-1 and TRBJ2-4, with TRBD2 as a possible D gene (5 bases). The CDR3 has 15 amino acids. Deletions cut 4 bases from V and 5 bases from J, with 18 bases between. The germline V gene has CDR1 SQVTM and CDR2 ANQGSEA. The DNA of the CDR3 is TGCAGCGTTGGTCGGGGTCCAACAAAGGAAAACATTCAGTACTTC. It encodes CSVGRGPTKENIQYF.

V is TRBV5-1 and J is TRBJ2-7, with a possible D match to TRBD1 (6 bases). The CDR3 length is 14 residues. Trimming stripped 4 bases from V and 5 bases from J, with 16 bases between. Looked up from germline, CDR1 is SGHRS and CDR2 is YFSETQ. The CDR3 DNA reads TGCGCCAGCAGCCTTATGGGGACAATGAACGAGCAGTACTTC. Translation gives CASSLMGTMNEQYF.

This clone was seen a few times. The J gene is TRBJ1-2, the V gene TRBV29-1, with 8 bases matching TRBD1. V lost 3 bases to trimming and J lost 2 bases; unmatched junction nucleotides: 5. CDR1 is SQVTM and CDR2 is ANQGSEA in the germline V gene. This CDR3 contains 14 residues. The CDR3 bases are TGCAGCGTTGATGGACAGGGTGGGAACTATGGCTACACCTTC. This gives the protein CSVDGQGGNYGYTF.

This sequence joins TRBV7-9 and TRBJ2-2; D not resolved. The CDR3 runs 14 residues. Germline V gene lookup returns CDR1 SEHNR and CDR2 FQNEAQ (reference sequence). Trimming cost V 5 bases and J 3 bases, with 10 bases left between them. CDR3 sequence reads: CASSEDGYTGELFF. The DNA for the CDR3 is TGTGCCAGCAGCGAAGACGGCTACACCGGGGAGCTGTTTTTT.

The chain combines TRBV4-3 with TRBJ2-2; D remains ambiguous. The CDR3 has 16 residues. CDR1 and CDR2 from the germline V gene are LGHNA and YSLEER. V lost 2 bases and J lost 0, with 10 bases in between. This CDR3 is CASSQRTDPNTGELFF. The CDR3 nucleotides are TGCGCCAGCAGCCAACGGACGGATCCGAACACCGGGGAGCTGTTTTTT.

This chain's CDR3 is CSDLTGLNTEAFF. The CDR3 nucleotides read TGCAGCGACCTGACAGGGCTGAACACTGAAGCTTTCTTT. The rearrangement uses TRBV29-1 and TRBJ1-1; TRBD1 agrees at 7 bases. The CDR3 extends over 13 amino acids. Trimming removed 7 bases from V and 0 bases from J; junction bases left unmatched: 5. Per germline, CDR1 SQVTM and CDR2 ANQGSEA.

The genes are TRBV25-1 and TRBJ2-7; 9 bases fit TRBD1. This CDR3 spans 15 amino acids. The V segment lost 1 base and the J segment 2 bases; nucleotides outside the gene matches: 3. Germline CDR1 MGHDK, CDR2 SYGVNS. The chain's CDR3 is CASSESGTGTYEQYF. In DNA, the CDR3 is TGTGCCAGCAGTGAATCAGGGACAGGGACCTACGAGCAGTACTTC.

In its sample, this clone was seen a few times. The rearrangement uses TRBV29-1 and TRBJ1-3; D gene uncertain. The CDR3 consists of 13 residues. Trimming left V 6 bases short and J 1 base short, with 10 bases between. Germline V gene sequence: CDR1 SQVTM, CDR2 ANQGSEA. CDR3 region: CSVPEESGNTIYF. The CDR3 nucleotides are TGCAGCGTCCCAGAGGAATCTGGAAACACCATATATTTT.

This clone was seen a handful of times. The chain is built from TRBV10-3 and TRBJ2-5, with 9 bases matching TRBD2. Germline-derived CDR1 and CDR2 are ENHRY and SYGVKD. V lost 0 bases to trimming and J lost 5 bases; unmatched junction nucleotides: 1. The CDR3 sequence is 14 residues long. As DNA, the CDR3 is TGTGCCATCAGTGAGTCCCTAGCGGGGGAGACCCAGTACTTC. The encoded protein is CAISESLAGETQYF.

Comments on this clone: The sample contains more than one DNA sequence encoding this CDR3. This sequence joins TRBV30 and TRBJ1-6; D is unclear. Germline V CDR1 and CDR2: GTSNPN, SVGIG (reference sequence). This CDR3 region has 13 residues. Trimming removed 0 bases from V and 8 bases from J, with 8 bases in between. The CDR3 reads CAWSVRGDSPLHF. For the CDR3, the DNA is TGTGCCTGGAGTGTCCGGGGTGATTCACCCCTCCACTTT.

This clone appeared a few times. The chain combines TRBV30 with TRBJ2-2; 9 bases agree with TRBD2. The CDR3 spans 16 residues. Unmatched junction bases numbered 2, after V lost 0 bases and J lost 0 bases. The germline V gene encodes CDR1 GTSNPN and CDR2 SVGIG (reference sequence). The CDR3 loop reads CAWSVIAGANTGELFF. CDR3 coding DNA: TGTGCCTGGAGTGTAATAGCGGGAGCGAACACCGGGGAGCTGTTTTTT.

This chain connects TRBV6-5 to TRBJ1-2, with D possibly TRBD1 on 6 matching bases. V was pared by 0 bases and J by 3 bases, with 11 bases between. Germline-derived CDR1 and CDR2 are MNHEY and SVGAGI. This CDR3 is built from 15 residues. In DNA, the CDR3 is TGTGCCAGCAGTTACTCCGAGACAGGCTACTATGGCTACACCTTC. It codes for CASSYSETGYYGYTF.

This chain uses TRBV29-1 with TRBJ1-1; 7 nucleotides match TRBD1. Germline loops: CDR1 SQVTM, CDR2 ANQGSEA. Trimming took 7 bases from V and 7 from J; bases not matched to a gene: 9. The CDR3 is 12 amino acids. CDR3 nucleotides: TGCAGCGCTAGACAGGGAAACCTTGAAGCTTTCTTT. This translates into CSARQGNLEAFF.

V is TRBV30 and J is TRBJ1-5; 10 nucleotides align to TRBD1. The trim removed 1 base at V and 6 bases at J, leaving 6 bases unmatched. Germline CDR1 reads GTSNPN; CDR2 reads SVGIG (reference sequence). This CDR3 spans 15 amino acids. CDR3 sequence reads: CAWSEVTGGGQPQHF. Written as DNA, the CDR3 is TGTGCCTGGAGTGAGGTGACAGGGGGCGGTCAGCCCCAGCATTTT.

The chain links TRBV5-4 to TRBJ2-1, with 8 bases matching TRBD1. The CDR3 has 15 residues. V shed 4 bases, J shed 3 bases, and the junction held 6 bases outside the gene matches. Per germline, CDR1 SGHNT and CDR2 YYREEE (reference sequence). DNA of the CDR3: TGTGCCAGCAGCCTAGGACAGGGTCGCTACAATGAGCAGTTCTTC. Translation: CASSLGQGRYNEQFF.

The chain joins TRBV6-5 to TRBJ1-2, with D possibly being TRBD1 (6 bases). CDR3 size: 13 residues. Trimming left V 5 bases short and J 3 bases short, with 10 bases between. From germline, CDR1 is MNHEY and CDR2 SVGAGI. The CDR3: CASSEGGYYGYTF. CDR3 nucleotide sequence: TGTGCCAGCAGTGAAGGGGGTTACTATGGCTACACCTTC.

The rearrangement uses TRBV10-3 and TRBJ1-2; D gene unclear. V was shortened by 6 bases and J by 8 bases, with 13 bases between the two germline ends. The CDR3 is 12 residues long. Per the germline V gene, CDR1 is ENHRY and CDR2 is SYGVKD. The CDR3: CAIRAIATGYTF. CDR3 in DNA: TGTGCCATCAGGGCGATCGCGACCGGCTACACCTTC.

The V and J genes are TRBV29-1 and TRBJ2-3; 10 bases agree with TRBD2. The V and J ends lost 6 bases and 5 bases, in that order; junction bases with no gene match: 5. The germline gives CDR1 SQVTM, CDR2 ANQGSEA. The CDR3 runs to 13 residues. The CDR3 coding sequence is TGCAGCGTCAGCGGGGGGGCCGGAGATACGCAGTATTTT. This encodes CSVSGGAGDTQYF.

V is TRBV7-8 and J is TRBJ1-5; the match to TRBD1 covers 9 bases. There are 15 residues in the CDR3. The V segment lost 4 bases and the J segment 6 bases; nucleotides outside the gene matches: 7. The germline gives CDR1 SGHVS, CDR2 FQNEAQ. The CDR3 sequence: CASSSQGAGGQPQHF. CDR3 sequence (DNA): TGTGCCAGCAGCTCACAGGGGGCAGGGGGTCAGCCCCAGCATTTT.